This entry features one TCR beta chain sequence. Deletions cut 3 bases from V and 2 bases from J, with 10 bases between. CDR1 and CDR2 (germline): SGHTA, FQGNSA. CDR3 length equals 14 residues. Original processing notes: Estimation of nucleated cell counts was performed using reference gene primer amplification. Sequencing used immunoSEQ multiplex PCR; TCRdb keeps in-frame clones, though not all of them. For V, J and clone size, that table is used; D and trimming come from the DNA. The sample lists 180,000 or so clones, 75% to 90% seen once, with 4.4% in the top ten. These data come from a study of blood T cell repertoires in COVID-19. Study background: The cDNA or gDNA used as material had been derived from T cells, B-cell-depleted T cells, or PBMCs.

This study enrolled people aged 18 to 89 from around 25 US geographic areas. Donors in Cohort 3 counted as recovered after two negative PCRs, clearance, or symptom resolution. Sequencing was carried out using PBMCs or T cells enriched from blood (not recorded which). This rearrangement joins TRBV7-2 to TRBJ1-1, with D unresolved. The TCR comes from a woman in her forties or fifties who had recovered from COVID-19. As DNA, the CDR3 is TGTGCCAGCAGCTTCACGAGTCCTAACACTGAAGCTTTCTTT. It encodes CASSFTSPNTEAFF. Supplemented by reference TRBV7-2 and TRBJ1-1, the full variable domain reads GAGVSQSPSNKVTEKGKDVELRCDPISGHTALYWYRQSLGQGLEFLIYFQGNSAPDKSGLPSDRFSAERTGGSVSTLTIQRTQQEDSAVYLCASSFTSPNTEAFFGQGTRLTVV.